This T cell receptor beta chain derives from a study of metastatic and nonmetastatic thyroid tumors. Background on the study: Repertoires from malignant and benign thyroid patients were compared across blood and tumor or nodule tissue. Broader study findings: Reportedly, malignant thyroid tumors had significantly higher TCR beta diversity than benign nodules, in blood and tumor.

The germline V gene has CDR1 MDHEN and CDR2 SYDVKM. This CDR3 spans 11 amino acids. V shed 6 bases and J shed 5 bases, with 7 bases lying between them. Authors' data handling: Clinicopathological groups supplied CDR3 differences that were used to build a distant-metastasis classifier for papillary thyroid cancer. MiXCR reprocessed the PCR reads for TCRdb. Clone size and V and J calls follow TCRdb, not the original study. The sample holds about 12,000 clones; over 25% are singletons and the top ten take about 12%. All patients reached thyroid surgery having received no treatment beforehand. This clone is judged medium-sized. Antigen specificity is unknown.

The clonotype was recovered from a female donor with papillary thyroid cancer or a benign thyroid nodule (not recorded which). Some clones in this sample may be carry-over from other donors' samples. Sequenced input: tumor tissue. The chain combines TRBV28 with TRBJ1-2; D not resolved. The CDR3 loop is CASSSQYGYTF. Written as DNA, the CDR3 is TGTGCCAGCAGCTCACAGTATGGCTACACCTTC.